This TCR beta chain was recorded in a study of blood T cell repertoires in COVID-19. The overall study: Samples representing acute and convalescent COVID-19 were sourced from the United States, Italy and Spain. In each case, the material was cDNA or gDNA derived from T cells, B-cell-depleted T cells, or PBMCs.

The authors' processing: Reference gene primer amplification yielded estimated nucleated cell counts. Using immunoSEQ multiplex PCR, the repertoire was profiled, and TCRdb retains in-frame clones only, with some absent. D and trimming come from the DNA, and the V and J calls and clone size come from that table. The sample yields some 180,000 clones, 84% seen once. The source material was peripheral blood. The receptor was isolated from a human donor in a cohort sampled during active COVID-19.

CDR3 DNA: TGTGCCAGCTCACATAAGGACAGCCTGAGCAATCAGCCCCAGCATTTT. The encoded protein is CASSHKDSLSNQPQHF. The chain combines TRBV18 with TRBJ1-5; maybe TRBD1 (6 bases). Trimming took off 4 bases at V and 1 base at J, with 14 bases between the two ends. The CDR3 sequence is 16 residues long. Germline assignment: CDR1 KGHSH and CDR2 LQKENI.